This record looks at one TCR beta chain sequence and its context. This clonotype was seen many times. No antigen is known for it. Qualities for individual bases were not recorded, and no much larger clone is one base off. Stable Graves' hyperthyroidism was defined as no progression to ophthalmopathy during 18 months of follow-up. Hyperthyroidism patients were newly diagnosed, with disease duration under 2 months, and aged 18 to 65 years. Exclusion was applied to patients with uncontrolled infections, other autoimmune diseases, pregnancy or lactation. Diagnoses relied on clinical symptoms, serum thyroxine and TRAb, thyroid ultrasound and orbital computed tomography. Ficoll-Paque density gradient centrifugation was used to isolate PBMCs from around 10 ml of fresh peripheral blood. Total RNA was extracted using Trizol reagent, and RNA quality was assessed on an Agilent 2100 Bioanalyzer. The record originates from a study of T cells in Graves' hyperthyroidism and ophthalmopathy (dated by TCRdb to about 2019). Context from the whole study: Peripheral blood was sampled at the time of initial diagnosis, prior to any treatment. To identify distinguishing TCR V-J signatures, a discovery cohort of around 100 patients was used, comprising 43 with Graves' ophthalmopathy and 57 with stable Graves' hyperthyroidism. An independent validation cohort of about 19 hyperthyroidism patients and about 16 patients who later progressed to ophthalmopathy tested prospective prediction of ophthalmopathy. For training and testing, the roughly 97 patients in the discovery cohort were randomly divided in a 7:3 ratio. Thyroid tissue and blood T-cell repertoires from over 5 Graves' hyperthyroidism patients were also compared in the study. Following sampling, methimazole starting at 30 mg daily was given to hyperthyroidism patients, and high-dose intravenous methylprednisolone was given to ophthalmopathy patients. The paper reports TCR Vbeta CDR3 sequencing of roughly 140 peripheral blood samples: some 41 ophthalmopathy, 70 to 85 hyperthyroidism and around 17 progressor patients. Overall study results and their limits: Sample size was not statistically predetermined, and blinding of investigators to group allocation was not performed. Most expanded thyroid clonotypes (frequency above 0.001) were also found in blood, which suggests that blood repertoires may mirror thyroid immune responses. A model built on a 13 V-J signature distinguished ophthalmopathy from stable hyperthyroidism, reaching roughly 88% sensitivity and 81.08% specificity in cross-validation and 80%/75% in testing. In validation, the model predicted progression to ophthalmopathy with over 65% sensitivity and less than 75% specificity, a median of around six months before onset.

TCR beta CDR3 regions were amplified from RNA transcripts. The TCR CDR3 was subjected to a first round of RT-PCR using the HTBI primer set and the Qiagen OneStep RT-PCR kit. A second multiplex PCR round built the libraries, followed by size selection and purification. Paired-end sequencing of the libraries was performed with 100 bp reads on an Illumina HiSeq2000. The original pipeline was this. SOAPnuke was used to process the raw data, throwing out any read that contained adapters or uncalled bases, had a mean Phred below 15, or lacked an exact constant-primer or identifier match. High-quality paired reads were merged using COPE v1.2.5, and each unique nucleotide sequence was defined as a clonotype. MiTCR v1.1 was used to align clonotypes to the IMGT TRBV, TRBD and TRBJ reference segments. Analysis was restricted to V-J combinations with a frequency above 0.0001, which covered 98% to 99.2% of repertoires. The TCS score was defined as F50 (clonal expansion) divided by E x V (chaos), with BLOSUM62-based TCRdist calculated between CDR3 peptides within each V-J. Welch's t-statistics and random forest reduced some 510 V-J features to 10 to 15, which were used in a naive Bayes classifier (R e1071). TCRdb reworked the public reads: Q25 trimming with fastp, MiXCR clone assembly, productive beta chains retained. One record per CDR3 amino acid sequence lists the most common genes and DNA. V and J calls and clone size were set by TCRdb, not the authors. The sample table holds more than 550,000 distinct CDR3 sequences, of which approximately 15% were seen once. The top ten clonotypes cover 15% to 17% of the sample.

The junction carries 14 bases between V and J, which are trimmed by 4 bases and 14 bases respectively. Per the germline V gene (reference sequence), LGHDT is the CDR1 and YNNKEL is the CDR2. The CDR3 contains 12 residues, cysteine and phenylalanine counted. Just the 36-base CDR3 DNA is kept, in frame starting at base 1. The V gene is TRBV3-1 and the J gene is TRBJ2-2, with no reliable assignment of the D segment. The origin of this receptor is a middle-aged man with Graves' hyperthyroidism. Material: blood. The bases are TGTGCCAGCAGCCCTCGTGGACCTCGCCTGTTTTTT. It translates as CASSPRGPRLFF.